The 14 T cell receptor beta chains below were found in one sample sequenced in a study of CD4 T cells in relation to SARS-CoV-2 and coronaviruses. The unexposed donors gave CD4+ T cells in about 2011-2018, prior to COVID-19. The cells were cultured for approximately ten days before CD4+ T cells were isolated. Only in-frame clones appear in the TCRdb table, and some are missing; sequencing was by immunoSEQ multiplex PCR. The repertoire holds tens of thousands of clones, with around 80% as singletons. These receptors have no known antigen. The sequencing input was CD4+ T cells from PBMCs, cultured in vitro. Source of these receptors: a human donor in good health.

The chain carries TRBV29-1 and TRBJ2-7, with D maybe TRBD1 (5 bases). This CDR3 comprises 12 residues. Germline V gene data show CDR1 as SQVTM and CDR2 as ANQGSEA. V shed 3 bases and J shed 1 base, with 7 bases lying between them. The CDR3 loop reads CSVDTGSYEQYF. CDR3 in DNA: TGCAGCGTTGATACAGGTTCCTACGAGCAGTACTTC.

The table lists this clone with a few counts. This rearrangement joins TRBV3-1 (or the pseudogene TRBV3-2) to TRBJ2-2, with no clear D. Per germline, CDR1 LGHDT and CDR2 YNNKEL (reference sequence). Trimming removed 0 bases from V and 4 bases from J, with 18 bases in between. There are 18 residues in the CDR3. This CDR3 is CASSQDRSRRISTGELFF. The CDR3 bases are TGTGCCAGCAGCCAAGATCGCTCGCGACGGATATCCACCGGGGAGCTGTTTTTT.

The chain links TRBV4-2 to TRBJ1-1; TRBD1 agrees at 11 bases. The germline V gene has CDR1 LGHNA and CDR2 YNFKEQ. There are 18 residues in the CDR3. V was pared by 3 bases and J by 4 bases, with 13 bases of the junction left unmatched. CDR3 sequence reads: CASSHTPGQGVARTEAFF. The CDR3 coding sequence is TGTGCCAGCAGCCATACTCCGGGACAGGGGGTAGCGCGCACTGAAGCTTTCTTT.

CDR3 nucleotides: TGCGCCAGCAGTGAGTCAAGGTATGCGCTAAAGGGGATTAACGGTGAAGCTTTCTTT. Its protein is CASSESRYALKGINGEAFF. The genes are TRBV10-2 and TRBJ1-1; D perhaps matches TRBD1 (5 bases). Germline assignment: CDR1 WSHSY and CDR2 SAAADI. CDR3 length equals 19 residues. Between the trimmed V and J ends, which lost 0 bases and 7 bases, there was a span of 27 bases.

The chain joins TRBV6-6 to TRBJ1-1, with unresolved D. The germline gives CDR1 MNHNY, CDR2 SVGAGI (reference sequence). There are 14 residues in the CDR3. V was clipped by 6 bases and J by 7 bases, with 18 bases between them. The CDR3 DNA reads TGTGCCAGCAGGGTGAGCCGGGCCGACGATGAAGCTTTCTTT. Amino acids: CASRVSRADDEAFF.

This clone was found a few times. V usage is TRBV4-2 and J usage is TRBJ2-4; 7 bases agree with TRBD2. The CDR3 sequence is 17 residues long. V lost 4 bases to trimming and J lost 7 bases; unmatched junction nucleotides: 16. Germline V lookup: CDR1 LGHNA, CDR2 YNFKEQ. This chain's CDR3 is CASSPVLAGAGHNIQYF. In nucleotides, the CDR3 is TGTGCCAGCAGCCCTGTCCTGGCGGGAGCCGGGCACAACATTCAGTACTTC.

V and J are TRBV6-2 or TRBV6-3 and TRBJ2-5; 10 bases match TRBD1. V lost 4 bases and J lost 4; bases outside the gene matches: 0. The CDR3 length is 13 residues. CDR1 and CDR2 from the germline V gene are MNHEY and SVGEGT. Here the CDR3 reads CASSWTGGETQYF. DNA for the CDR3: TGTGCCAGCAGTTGGACAGGGGGAGAGACCCAGTACTTC.

This clone was recorded only once. J is TRBJ1-1 and V is TRBV7-2; D is ambiguous. The CDR3 covers 14 residues. Germline V gene sequence: CDR1 SGHTA, CDR2 FQGNSA. Trimming took off 10 bases at V and 1 base at J, with 16 bases between the two ends. The DNA for the CDR3 is TGTGCCACCACCCCGGGGAGGTCGAACACTGAAGCTTTCTTT. It yields the protein CATTPGRSNTEAFF.

The gene calls are TRBV11-3 and TRBJ2-5; TRBD1 aligns across 8 bases. The CDR3 is made up of 15 amino acids. V dropped 5 bases and J dropped 1; count of bases not matched to a gene: 6. Germline V CDR1 and CDR2: SGHNT, YENEEA. The CDR3 DNA reads TGTGCCAGCAGCCTCCGGGGGACAGGCCAAGAGACCCAGTACTTC. It encodes CASSLRGTGQETQYF.

V is TRBV21-1 and J is TRBJ2-7; TRBD2, as called in the table, went unchecked against the DNA. TRBV21-1 is termed a pseudogene. The CDR3 sequence is 16 residues long. In DNA, the CDR3 is TGTGCCAGCAGCGCCCACCCAGCGGGAGCTCGTTACGAGCAGTACTTC. It specifies CASSAHPAGARYEQYF.

This chain uses TRBV5-5 with TRBJ1-3; 9 positions agree with TRBD1. CDR1 is SGHKS and CDR2 is YYEKEE in the germline V gene (reference sequence). The junction had 15 bases not matched to a gene; V was cut back by 4 bases and J by 7 bases. The CDR3 length is 17 residues. CDR3 DNA sequence: TGTGCCAGCAGCGTCCTTGGGACAGGGAAGTTTTACAACACCATATATTTT. This sequence encodes CASSVLGTGKFYNTIYF.

The V call is TRBV5-6, the J call TRBJ1-1; a possible D gene is TRBD1 (5 bases). Per germline, CDR1 SGHDT and CDR2 YYEEEE. V lost 0 bases and J 4 bases, leaving 13 bases between the germline ends. The CDR3 is 15 residues long. Here the CDR3 reads CASSLVWGEGTEAFF. In DNA, the CDR3 is TGTGCCAGCAGCTTGGTTTGGGGGGAGGGCACTGAAGCTTTCTTT.

V usage is TRBV3-1 (or the pseudogene TRBV3-2) and J usage is TRBJ2-5, with D unresolved. Germline CDR1 reads LGHDT; CDR2 reads YNNKEL (reference sequence). V lost 1 base, J lost 5 bases, and 8 bases lay in between. The CDR3 covers 13 residues. The CDR3 nucleotides are TGTGCCAGCAGCCAAGTGGAAGGCGAGACCCAGTACTTC. It encodes CASSQVEGETQYF.

This chain joins TRBV19 and TRBJ1-2, with D possibly TRBD1 on 5 matching bases. Trimming took off 3 bases at V and 3 bases at J, with 11 bases between the two ends. In germline, CDR1 is LNHDA, CDR2 SQIVND (reference sequence). CDR3 length equals 14 residues. The CDR3: CASSIQGRDYGYTF. In nucleotides, the CDR3 is TGTGCCAGTAGTATCCAGGGCAGGGACTATGGCTACACCTTC. Using reference TRBV19 and TRBJ1-2 for the parts outside the CDR3, the full variable domain is DGGITQSPKYLFRKEGQNVTLSCEQNLNHDAMYWYRQDPGQGLRLIYYSQIVNDFQKGDIAEGYSVSREKKESFPLTVTSAQKNPTAFYLCASSIQGRDYGYTFGSGTRLTVV.